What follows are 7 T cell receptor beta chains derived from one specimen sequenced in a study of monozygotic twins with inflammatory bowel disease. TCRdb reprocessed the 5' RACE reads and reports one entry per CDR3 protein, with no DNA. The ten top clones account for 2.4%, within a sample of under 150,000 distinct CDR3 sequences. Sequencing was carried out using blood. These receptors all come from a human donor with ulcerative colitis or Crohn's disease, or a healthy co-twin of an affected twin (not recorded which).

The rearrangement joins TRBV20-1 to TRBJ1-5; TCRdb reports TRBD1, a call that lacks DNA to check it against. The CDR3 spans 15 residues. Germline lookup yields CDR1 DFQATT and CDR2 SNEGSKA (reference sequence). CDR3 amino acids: CSAQGQGAGNQPQHF.

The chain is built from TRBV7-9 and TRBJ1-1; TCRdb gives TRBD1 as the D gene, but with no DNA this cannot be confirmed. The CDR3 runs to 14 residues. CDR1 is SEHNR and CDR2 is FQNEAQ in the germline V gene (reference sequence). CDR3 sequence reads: CASTPTGVNTEAFF.

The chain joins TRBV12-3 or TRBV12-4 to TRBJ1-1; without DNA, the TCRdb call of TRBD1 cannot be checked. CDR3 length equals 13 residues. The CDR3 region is CASSIGRNTEAFF.

The CDR3 here is CASSFDSFSYEQYF. This chain joins TRBV5-5 and TRBJ2-7; without DNA, the TCRdb call of TRBD1 cannot be checked. CDR3 size: 14 residues. The V gene's germline CDR1 is SGHKS and CDR2 YYEKEE (reference sequence).

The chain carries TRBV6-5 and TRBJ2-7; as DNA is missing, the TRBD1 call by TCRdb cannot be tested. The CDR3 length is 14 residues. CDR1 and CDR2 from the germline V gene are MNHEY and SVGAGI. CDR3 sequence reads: CASSYIGQGHEQYF.

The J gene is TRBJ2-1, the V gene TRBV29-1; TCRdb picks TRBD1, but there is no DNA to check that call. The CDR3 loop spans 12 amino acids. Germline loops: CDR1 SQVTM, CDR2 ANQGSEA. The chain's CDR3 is CSGLGQGGEQFF.

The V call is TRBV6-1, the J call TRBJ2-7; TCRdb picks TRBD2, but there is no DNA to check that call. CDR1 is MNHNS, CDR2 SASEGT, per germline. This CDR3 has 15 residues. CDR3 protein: CASSAPGLQRVEQYF.